Each of the 28 T cell receptor beta chains below was sequenced from the same sample in a study of OX40 agonist ivuxolimab in advanced cancers. The table came from immunoSEQ multiplex PCR; TCRdb's copy has only in-frame clones and leaves some out. Of about 58,000 clones in the sample, approximately 87% were seen once. Material: CD4+ or CD8+ T cells sorted from blood, obtained in a trial of the OX40 agonist ivuxolimab. Receptor source: an adult with an advanced solid tumor such as melanoma, head and neck, liver or kidney cancer.

V and J are TRBV7-2 and TRBJ1-1, with 7 bases aligning to TRBD1. This CDR3 has 16 amino acids. Germline V gene data show CDR1 as SGHTA and CDR2 as FQGNSA. V was clipped by 5 bases and J by 0 bases; unmatched bases: 9. This CDR3 reads CASSARDRNMNTEAFF. The CDR3 nucleotides are TGTGCCAGCAGCGCTAGGGACAGAAACATGAACACTGAAGCTTTCTTT.

This clone was detected a few times. The chain recombines TRBV2 with TRBJ2-1; TRBD2 agrees at 10 bases. Germline CDR1 SNHLY, CDR2 FYNNEI. V was pared by 2 bases and J by 5 bases, with 9 bases of the junction left unmatched. This CDR3 comprises 17 residues. CDR3 protein: CASSEWGSGGANNEQFF. The DNA of the CDR3 is TGTGCCAGCAGTGAATGGGGAAGCGGGGGGGCTAACAATGAGCAGTTCTTC.

The chain uses TRBV9 and TRBJ1-2, with D perhaps TRBD1 (5 bases). The CDR3 runs 15 residues. Germline CDR1 SGDLS, CDR2 YYNGEE. The ends were cut back, 0 bases at V and 5 bases at J, with 14 bases in the middle. CDR3: CASSVEWGSPYGYTF. DNA for the CDR3: TGTGCCAGCAGCGTAGAGTGGGGGTCCCCATATGGCTACACCTTC. The variable domain in full, completed from reference TRBV9 and TRBJ1-2, reads DSGVTQTPKHLITATGQRVTLRCSPRSGDLSVYWYQQSLDQGLQFLIQYYNGEERAKGNILERFSAQQFPDLHSELNLSSLELGDSALYFCASSVEWGSPYGYTFGSGTRLTVV.

This sequence joins TRBV15 and TRBJ2-7; D may correspond to TRBD1 or TRBD2 (6 bases each). V lost 3 bases and J lost 5, with 11 bases in between. Germline V gene lookup returns CDR1 LNHNV and CDR2 YYDKDF (reference sequence). The CDR3 loop spans 13 amino acids. The CDR3 here is CATSRQRGDEQYF. The CDR3 nucleotides read TGTGCCACCAGCAGGCAAAGGGGGGACGAGCAGTACTTC.

DNA for the CDR3: TGTGCCAGCAGGCCCTTTTGGACAGTTAACTATGGCTACACCTTC. This gives the protein CASRPFWTVNYGYTF. The rearrangement links TRBV2 to TRBJ1-2; D perhaps matches TRBD1 (6 bases). Trimming took 6 bases from V and 1 from J, leaving 15 bases between them. The V gene's germline CDR1 is SNHLY and CDR2 FYNNEI. CDR3 length: 15 residues.

This chain joins TRBV5-1 and TRBJ1-1, with TRBD1 as a possible D gene (6 bases). Germline V lookup: CDR1 SGHRS, CDR2 YFSETQ. This CDR3 comprises 13 residues. Trimming shortened V by 0 bases and J by 4 bases, and 7 bases separated the two germline ends. This CDR3 reads CASSLDRATEAFF. As DNA, the CDR3 is TGCGCCAGCAGCTTGGACAGGGCCACTGAAGCTTTCTTT.

The chain uses TRBV30 and TRBJ2-7; D is unresolved. V shed 3 bases and J shed 2 bases, with 8 bases lying between them. The CDR3 is made up of 12 amino acids. Germline V lookup: CDR1 GTSNPN, CDR2 SVGIG (reference sequence). The CDR3, as DNA: TGTGCCTGGAGGACGGATACCTACGAGCAGTACTTC. Protein sequence: CAWRTDTYEQYF.

The gene calls are TRBV28 and TRBJ1-2; tentatively, D is TRBD1 (5 bases). Trimming stripped 3 bases from V and 8 bases from J, with 19 bases between. The length of the CDR3 is 15 residues. Per germline, CDR1 MDHEN and CDR2 SYDVKM. CDR3 loop: CASSLSFGAQGGYTF. CDR3 nucleotide sequence: TGTGCCAGCAGTTTGAGTTTCGGGGCCCAAGGCGGCTACACCTTC.

The chain uses TRBV28 and TRBJ2-2, with D uncertain. The V end was cut by 5 bases, the J end by 12 bases, with 10 bases between. Germline CDR1 MDHEN, CDR2 SYDVKM. The CDR3 is 11 amino acids. The CDR3 sequence: CASSATRKLFF. CDR3 DNA sequence: TGTGCCAGCAGTGCCACCCGGAAGCTGTTTTTT.

This clone has more than one count but fewer than ten. The J gene is TRBJ1-1, the V gene TRBV9, with no clear D. There are 13 residues in the CDR3. Trimming shortened V by 4 bases and J by 5 bases, and 12 bases separated the two germline ends. Germline-derived CDR1 and CDR2 are SGDLS and YYNGEE. Written as DNA, the CDR3 is TGTGCCAGCAGCCCCATGGGAGGGACTGAAGCTTTCTTT. Translation gives CASSPMGGTEAFF.

J is TRBJ1-3 and V is TRBV4-1, with a possible D match to TRBD1 (6 bases). The length of the CDR3 is 16 residues. V shed 1 base and J shed 2 bases, with 12 bases lying between them. CDR1 MGHRA and CDR2 YSYEKL come from the germline V gene. The DNA of the CDR3 is TGCGCCAGCAGCCAAGTTTACAGGGTGGCTGGAAACACCATATATTTT. It yields the protein CASSQVYRVAGNTIYF.

This chain uses TRBV5-1 with TRBJ2-4; TRBD2 is a possible D gene (6 bases). The germline V gene has CDR1 SGHRS and CDR2 YFSETQ. The CDR3 is made up of 14 amino acids. V dropped 3 bases and J dropped 2 bases, with 9 bases sitting between them. CDR3 sequence reads: CASSSSVSKNIQYF. In DNA, the CDR3 is TGCGCCAGCAGCTCTAGCGTTTCCAAAAACATTCAGTACTTC.

Only one count was recorded for this clone. The CDR3 here is CASSSNGLNTGELFF. The CDR3 nucleotides read TGTGCCAGCAGCTCCAACGGGTTGAACACCGGGGAGCTGTTTTTT. The chain uses TRBV7-2 and TRBJ2-2; D is unclear. Trimming took 4 bases from V and 1 from J, leaving 10 bases between them. CDR1 SGHTA and CDR2 FQGNSA come from the germline V gene. This CDR3 spans 15 amino acids.

This clone has just one count. The chain's CDR3 is CASSLAGTDYGYTF. The CDR3 DNA follows: TGCGCCAGCAGCTTGGCCGGGACGGACTATGGCTACACCTTC. The chain is built from TRBV5-1 and TRBJ1-2, with TRBD1 as a possible D gene (5 bases). V dropped 0 bases and J dropped 3 bases, with 9 bases sitting between them. Germline V CDR1 and CDR2: SGHRS, YFSETQ. CDR3 size: 14 residues.

The chain carries TRBV28 and TRBJ1-2, with D tentatively TRBD1 (5 bases). V lost 5 bases, J lost 2 bases, and 15 bases lay in between. The germline CDR1 and CDR2 sequences are MDHEN and SYDVKM. This CDR3 comprises 15 residues. The CDR3 reads CASSPLGEGNYGYTF. CDR3 DNA: TGTGCCAGCAGTCCCCTAGGTGAGGGGAACTATGGCTACACCTTC.

This clone has more than one count but fewer than ten. The chain combines TRBV29-1 with TRBJ1-1; 7 nucleotides align to TRBD1. This CDR3 is built from 13 residues. From germline, CDR1 is SQVTM and CDR2 ANQGSEA. V gave up 7 bases and J gave up 2 bases; unmatched junction bases: 7. The CDR3 DNA sequence: TGCAGCGCCGAAGGGGACAGTAACACTGAAGCTTTCTTT. Translating it yields CSAEGDSNTEAFF. Full variable domain (rest looked up from reference TRBV29-1 and TRBJ1-1): SAVISQKPSRDICQRGTSLTIQCQVDSQVTMMFWYRQQPGQSLTLIATANQGSEATYESGFVIDKFPISRPNLTFSTLTVSNMSPEDSSIYLCSAEGDSNTEAFFGQGTRLTVV.

This sequence joins TRBV13 and TRBJ1-1; D is unclear. V was cut by 2 bases and J by 3 bases, with 7 bases left in between. Germline CDR1 reads PRHDT; CDR2 reads FYEKMQ (reference sequence). The CDR3 length is 13 residues. The CDR3 DNA is TGTGCCAGCAGCTTAAACAGCTACACTGAAGCTTTCTTT. Amino acid sequence: CASSLNSYTEAFF. Supplemented by reference TRBV13 and TRBJ1-1, the full variable domain reads AAGVIQSPRHLIKEKRETATLKCYPIPRHDTVYWYQQGPGQDPQFLISFYEKMQSDKGSIPDRFSAQQFSDYHSELNMSSLELGDSALYFCASSLNSYTEAFFGQGTRLTVV.

The chain has TRBV6-6 and TRBJ2-7, with unresolved D. Trimming removed 7 bases from V and 2 bases from J, with 6 bases in between. This CDR3 is built from 11 residues. In germline, CDR1 is MNHNY, CDR2 SVGAGI (reference sequence). CDR3 in amino acids: CASTLAYEQYF. DNA of the CDR3: TGTGCCAGCACTTTGGCCTACGAGCAGTACTTC.

This clone was seen just once. The junction and the germline gene differ at one end; a read error may be behind it. The V and J genes are TRBV5-6 and TRBJ1-6; 7 positions agree with TRBD1. This CDR3 comprises 16 residues. Germline V gene lookup returns CDR1 SGHDT and CDR2 YYEEEE. CDR3 loop: CASSFGGQSFNSPLHF. As DNA, the CDR3 is TGTGCCAGCAGCTTCGGGGGACAGTCCTTTAATTCACCCCTCCACTTT.

The J gene is TRBJ2-7, the V gene TRBV2; TRBD1 agrees at 9 bases. The germline V gene has CDR1 SNHLY and CDR2 FYNNEI. Losses at the gene ends were 2 bases for V and 6 bases for J; bases not matched to a gene: 5. The CDR3 length is 14 residues. The CDR3 coding sequence is TGTGCCAGCAGTGAATTTTGGACAGGGGTCGAGCAGTACTTC. It specifies CASSEFWTGVEQYF.

The rearrangement links TRBV7-2 to TRBJ2-5, with 9 bases matching TRBD1. The germline gives CDR1 SGHTA, CDR2 FQGNSA. Losses at the gene ends were 4 bases for V and 7 bases for J; bases not matched to a gene: 13. The CDR3 has 16 residues. The CDR3 region has the DNA TGTGCCAGCAGCTCCCAACCCGGGACAGGGTACGGGACCCAGTACTTC. Its translation: CASSSQPGTGYGTQYF.

The chain employs TRBV10-3 and TRBJ2-7, with 8 bases that match TRBD1. Germline CDR1 and CDR2: ENHRY and SYGVKD. This CDR3 is 13 amino acids long. With 4 bases clipped from V and 5 bases from J, the junction kept 4 bases outside the gene matches. CDR3 bases: TGTGCCATCAGTGTAGGACAGGGAGACGAGCAGTACTTC. Its protein is CAISVGQGDEQYF.

In its sample, this clone is medium-sized. The rearrangement links TRBV6-1 to TRBJ1-2; 8 positions match TRBD1. V dropped 6 bases and J dropped 8; count of bases not matched to a gene: 8. The germline gives CDR1 MNHNS, CDR2 SASEGT. This CDR3 comprises 13 residues. The CDR3 loop is CASRMDRVGGYTF. The DNA of the CDR3 is TGTGCCAGCAGGATGGACAGGGTTGGCGGCTACACCTTC.

The J gene is TRBJ2-2, the V gene TRBV7-2; a weak D match, TRBD2 (7 bases). CDR1 is SGHTA, CDR2 FQGNSA, per germline. This CDR3 spans 15 amino acids. The ends were cut back, 0 bases at V and 5 bases at J, with 10 bases in the middle. The CDR3 DNA is TGTGCCAGCAGCTTAGCGGGGGGGCCGACCGGGGAGCTGTTTTTT. Encoded protein: CASSLAGGPTGELFF.

J is TRBJ2-7 and V is TRBV18; TRBD1 agrees at 9 bases. Germline V gene sequence: CDR1 KGHSH, CDR2 LQKENI. The CDR3 loop spans 16 amino acids. V shed 6 bases, J shed 3 bases, and the junction held 12 bases outside the gene matches. CDR3 DNA: TGTGCCAGCTCCTCCGCCTCGGGACAGGGTATCTACGAGCAGTACTTC. Translation gives CASSSASGQGIYEQYF.

Comments on this clone: The identical CDR3 is also encoded by other nucleotide sequences in the sample. CDR3 residues: CAWSGHSGNNQPQHF. The DNA for the CDR3 is TGTGCCTGGAGTGGTCACTCAGGAAACAATCAGCCCCAGCATTTT. The chain joins TRBV30 to TRBJ1-5; D call uncertain. The CDR3 spans 15 residues. The germline CDR1 and CDR2 sequences are GTSNPN and SVGIG (reference sequence). V was shortened by 1 base and J by 3 bases, with 13 bases between the two germline ends.

V is TRBV6-5 and J is TRBJ1-2, with unresolved D. Between the trimmed V and J ends, which lost 0 bases and 4 bases, there was a span of 12 bases. This CDR3 is built from 15 residues. From germline, CDR1 is MNHEY and CDR2 SVGAGI. The CDR3 nucleotides are TGTGCCAGCAGTTACTCGATACTTGGAGCCTATGGCTACACCTTC. Translating gives CASSYSILGAYGYTF.

The chain carries TRBV2 and TRBJ1-2, with 8 bases fitting TRBD1. The J segment lost 2 bases and the V segment lost 4 bases, leaving 9 bases of the junction unmatched. The CDR3 runs 16 residues. Germline CDR1 reads SNHLY; CDR2 reads FYNNEI. CDR3 nucleotide sequence: TGTGCCAGCAGTGCGAAGCAGGGGGCAAAAAACTATGGCTACACCTTC. Its protein product is CASSAKQGAKNYGYTF.